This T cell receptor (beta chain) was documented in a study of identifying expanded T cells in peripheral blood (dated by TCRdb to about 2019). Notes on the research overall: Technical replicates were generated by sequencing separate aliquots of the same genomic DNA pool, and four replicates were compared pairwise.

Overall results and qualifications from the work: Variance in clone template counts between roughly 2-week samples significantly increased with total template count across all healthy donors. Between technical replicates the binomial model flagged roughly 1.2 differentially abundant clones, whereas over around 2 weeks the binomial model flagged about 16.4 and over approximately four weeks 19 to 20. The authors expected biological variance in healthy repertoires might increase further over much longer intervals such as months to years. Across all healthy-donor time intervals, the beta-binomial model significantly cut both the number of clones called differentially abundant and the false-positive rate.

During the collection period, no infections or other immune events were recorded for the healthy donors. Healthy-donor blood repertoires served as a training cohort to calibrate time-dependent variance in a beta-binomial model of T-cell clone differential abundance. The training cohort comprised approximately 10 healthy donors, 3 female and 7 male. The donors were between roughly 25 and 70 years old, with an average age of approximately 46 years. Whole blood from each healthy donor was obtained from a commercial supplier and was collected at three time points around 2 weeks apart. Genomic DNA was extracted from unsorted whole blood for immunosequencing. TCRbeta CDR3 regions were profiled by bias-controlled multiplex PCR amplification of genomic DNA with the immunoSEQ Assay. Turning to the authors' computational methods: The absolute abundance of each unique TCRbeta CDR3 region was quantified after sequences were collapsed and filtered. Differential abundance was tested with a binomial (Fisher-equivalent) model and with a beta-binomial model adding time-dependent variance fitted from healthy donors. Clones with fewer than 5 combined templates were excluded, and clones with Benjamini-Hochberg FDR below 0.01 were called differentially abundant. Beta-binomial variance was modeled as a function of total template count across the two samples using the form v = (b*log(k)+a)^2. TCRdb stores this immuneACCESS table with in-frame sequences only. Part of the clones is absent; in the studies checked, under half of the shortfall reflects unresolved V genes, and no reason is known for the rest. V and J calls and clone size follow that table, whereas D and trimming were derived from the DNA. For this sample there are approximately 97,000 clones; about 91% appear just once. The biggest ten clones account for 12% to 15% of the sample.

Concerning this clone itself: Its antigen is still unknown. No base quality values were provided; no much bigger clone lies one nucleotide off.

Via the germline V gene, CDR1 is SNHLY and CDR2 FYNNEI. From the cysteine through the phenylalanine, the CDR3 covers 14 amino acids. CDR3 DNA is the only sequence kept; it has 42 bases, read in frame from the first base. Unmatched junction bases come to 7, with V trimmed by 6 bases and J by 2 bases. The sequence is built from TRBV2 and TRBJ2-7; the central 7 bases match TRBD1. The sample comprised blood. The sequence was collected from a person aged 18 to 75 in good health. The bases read TGTGCCAGCAGGCAACGACAGGGTACCTACGAGCAGTACTTC. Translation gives CASRQRQGTYEQYF.